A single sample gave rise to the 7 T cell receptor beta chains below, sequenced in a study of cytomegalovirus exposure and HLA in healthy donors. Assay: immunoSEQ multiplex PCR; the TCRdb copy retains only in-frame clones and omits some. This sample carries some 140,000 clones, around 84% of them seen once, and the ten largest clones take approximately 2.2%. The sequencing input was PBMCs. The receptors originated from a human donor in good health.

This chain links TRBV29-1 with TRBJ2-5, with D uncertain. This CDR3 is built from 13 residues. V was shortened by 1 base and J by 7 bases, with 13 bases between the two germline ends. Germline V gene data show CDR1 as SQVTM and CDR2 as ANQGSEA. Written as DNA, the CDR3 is TGCAGCGTTGAAGTCACCCCAACCGGGACCCAGTACTTC. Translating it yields CSVEVTPTGTQYF.

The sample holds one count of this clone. The CDR3 DNA reads TGTGCCAGCAGCTCGCGGGACGGAAGCTCCTACGAGCAGTACTTC. Amino acid sequence: CASSSRDGSSYEQYF. The V and J genes are TRBV6-5 and TRBJ2-7, with D tentatively TRBD2 (6 bases). The germline V and J ends were trimmed by 6 bases and 0 bases, with 15 bases remaining between them. This CDR3 is 15 amino acids long. Germline V lookup: CDR1 MNHEY, CDR2 SVGAGI.

CDR3 nucleotides: TGTGCCAGCAGTTACTCGCGTCCAGGGTCCGGGGAGCTGTTTTTT. Translation gives CASSYSRPGSGELFF. The chain links TRBV6-5 to TRBJ2-2, with a possible D match to TRBD1 (5 bases). CDR1 MNHEY and CDR2 SVGAGI come from the germline V gene. CDR3 size: 15 residues. V lost 0 bases to trimming and J lost 6 bases, with 11 bases between them.

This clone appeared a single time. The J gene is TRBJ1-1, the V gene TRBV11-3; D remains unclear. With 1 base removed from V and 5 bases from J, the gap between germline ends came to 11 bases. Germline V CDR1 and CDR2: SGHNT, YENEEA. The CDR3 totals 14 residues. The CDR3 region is CASSLGRGSTEAFF. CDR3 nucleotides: TGTGCCAGCAGCTTAGGTCGAGGAAGTACTGAAGCTTTCTTT.

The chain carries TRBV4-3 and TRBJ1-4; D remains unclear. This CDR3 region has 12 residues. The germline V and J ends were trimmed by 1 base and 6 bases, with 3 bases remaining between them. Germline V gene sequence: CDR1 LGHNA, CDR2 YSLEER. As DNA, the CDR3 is TGCGCCAGCAGCCAAGCGGATGAAAAACTGTTTTTT. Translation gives CASSQADEKLFF.

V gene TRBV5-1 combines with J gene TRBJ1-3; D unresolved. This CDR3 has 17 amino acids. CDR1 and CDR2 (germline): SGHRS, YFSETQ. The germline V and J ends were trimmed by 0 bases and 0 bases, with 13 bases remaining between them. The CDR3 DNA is TGCGCCAGCAGCTTGGTTTCGTCGGCTAGCTCTGGAAACACCATATATTTT. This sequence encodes CASSLVSSASSGNTIYF. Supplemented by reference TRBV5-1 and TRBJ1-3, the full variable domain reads KAGVTQTPRYLIKTRGQQVTLSCSPISGHRSVSWYQQTPGQGLQFLFEYFSETQRNKGNFPGRFSGRQFSNSRSEMNVSTLELGDSALYLCASSLVSSASSGNTIYFGEGSWLTVV.

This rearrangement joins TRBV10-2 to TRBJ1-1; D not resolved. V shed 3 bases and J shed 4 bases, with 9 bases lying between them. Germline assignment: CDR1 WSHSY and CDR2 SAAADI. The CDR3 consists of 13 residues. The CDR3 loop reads CASSDTRGTEAFF. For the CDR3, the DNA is TGCGCCAGCAGTGATACCCGGGGCACTGAAGCTTTCTTT.